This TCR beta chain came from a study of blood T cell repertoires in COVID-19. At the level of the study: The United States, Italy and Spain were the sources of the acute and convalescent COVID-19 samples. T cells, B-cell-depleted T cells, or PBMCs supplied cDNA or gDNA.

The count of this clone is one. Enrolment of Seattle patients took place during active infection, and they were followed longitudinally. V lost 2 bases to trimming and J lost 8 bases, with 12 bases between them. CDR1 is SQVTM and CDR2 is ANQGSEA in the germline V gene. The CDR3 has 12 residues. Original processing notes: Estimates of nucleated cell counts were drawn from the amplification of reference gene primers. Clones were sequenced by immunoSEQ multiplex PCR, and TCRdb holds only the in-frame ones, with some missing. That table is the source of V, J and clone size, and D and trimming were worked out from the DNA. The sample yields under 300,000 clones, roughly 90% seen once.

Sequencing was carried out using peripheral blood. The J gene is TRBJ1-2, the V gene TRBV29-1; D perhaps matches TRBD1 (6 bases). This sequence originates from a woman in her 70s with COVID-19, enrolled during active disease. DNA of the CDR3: TGCAGCGTTGAAAACAGGGAAGGGGGCTACACCTTC. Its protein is CSVENREGGYTF.